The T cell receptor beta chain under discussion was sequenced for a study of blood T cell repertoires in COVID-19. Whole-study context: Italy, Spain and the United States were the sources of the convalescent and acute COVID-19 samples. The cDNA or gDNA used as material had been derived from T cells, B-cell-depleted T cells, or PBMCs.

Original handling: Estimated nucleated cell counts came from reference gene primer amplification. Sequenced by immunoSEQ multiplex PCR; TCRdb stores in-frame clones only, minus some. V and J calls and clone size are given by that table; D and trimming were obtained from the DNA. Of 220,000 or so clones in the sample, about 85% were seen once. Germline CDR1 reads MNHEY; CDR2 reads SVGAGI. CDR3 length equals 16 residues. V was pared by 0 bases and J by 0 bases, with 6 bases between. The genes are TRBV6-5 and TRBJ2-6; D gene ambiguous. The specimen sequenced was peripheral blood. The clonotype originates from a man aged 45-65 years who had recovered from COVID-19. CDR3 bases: TGTGCCAGCAGTTACTCCCGAGTCTCTGGGGCCAACGTCCTGACTTTC. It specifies CASSYSRVSGANVLTF.